These 14 T cell receptor gamma chains came from one sample sequenced in a study of Vδ1+ human thymocytes. Study outcomes and limitations: Thymic TRG and TRD repertoires appeared highly polyclonal, with Gaussian CDR3 length distributions.

The antigens of these receptors remain unknown. Sequences come from RNA converted to cDNA by reverse transcription. Multiplex PCR used pooled V-gene forward primers and a constant-region reverse primer to amplify CDR3s. TCRdb reapplied CATT to the multiplex PCR reads. The data show about 27,000 gamma-chain clones, about 18% seen once. Sequencing used Vdelta1+ gamma-delta thymocytes from the thymus. Subset indicated: FACS-sorted CD3+ TCRalphabeta- TCRVdelta1+ TCRVdelta2- thymocytes. The receptors were sampled from a boy under two years old who had congenital heart surgery.

This chain connects TRGV8 to TRGJP2. Trimming cost V 0 bases and J 2 bases; bases outside gene matches: 6. Germline V lookup: CDR1 VENAVY, CDR2 YDSYNSRV. The CDR3 has 16 residues. CDR3 in amino acids: CATWDRGRSSDWIKTF. Written as DNA, the CDR3 is TGTGCCACCTGGGATAGGGGCCGAAGTAGTGATTGGATCAAGACGTTT.

On this clone itself: A far bigger clonotype differs at one base, so this is likely a read error. Other DNA sequences in this specimen translate into the identical CDR3. The rearrangement joins TRGV9 to TRGJ1 or TRGJ2. Per germline, CDR1 GITISATS and CDR2 ISYDGTV (reference sequence). The CDR3 contains 13 residues. V lost 4 bases and J lost 0; bases outside the gene matches: 3. This chain's CDR3 is CALWEVNYYKKLF. DNA for the CDR3: TGTGCCTTGTGGGAAGTGAATTATTATAAGAAACTCTTT.

The chain couples TRGV9 to TRGJ1 or TRGJ2. The trim removed 3 bases at V and 7 bases at J, leaving 9 bases unmatched. CDR1 and CDR2 from the germline V gene are GITISATS and ISYDGTV (reference sequence). The CDR3 spans 13 residues. CDR3 sequence reads: CALWELQGYKKLF. The CDR3 DNA sequence: TGTGCCTTGTGGGAGCTCCAGGGCTATAAGAAACTCTTT.

This clone showed up just a few times. The sample carries other DNA sequences with the same CDR3. The chain carries TRGV5 and TRGJ1 or TRGJ2. V shed 2 bases and J 11 bases; nucleotides not matched to a gene: 3. Germline CDR1 VINAFY, CDR2 YDVSNSKD. The CDR3 length is 10 residues. CDR3 region: CATWDNEKLF. DNA for the CDR3: TGTGCCACCTGGGACAATGAGAAACTCTTT.

Turning to this clone: The junction departs from germline at one end; a sequencing error may be responsible. The rearrangement links TRGV9 to TRGJ1 or TRGJ2. CDR3 length equals 14 residues. Germline V gene lookup returns CDR1 GITISATS and CDR2 ISYDGTV (reference sequence). The CDR3 sequence: CALWDVKNYYKKLF. DNA of the CDR3: TGTGCCTTGTGGGATGTGAAGAATTATTATAAGAAACTCTTC.

Comments on this clone: Since a far larger clone is one base different, this is likely a read error. The chain uses TRGV5 and TRGJ1 or TRGJ2. After removal of 4 bases from V and 12 bases from J, the junction contained 3 bases not matched to a gene. CDR1 and CDR2 (germline): VINAFY, YDVSNSKD. CDR3 length equals 9 residues. As DNA, the CDR3 is TGTGCCACCTGGGATATGAAACTCTTT. Translated: CATWDMKLF.

Concerning this clone: A much more abundant neighbour one base away suggests this may be a read error. The V and J genes are TRGV9 and TRGJ1 or TRGJ2. The CDR3 is made up of 12 amino acids. Germline V gives CDR1 GITISATS, CDR2 ISYDGTV (reference sequence). This CDR3 is CALGEVHYKKLF. The CDR3 nucleotides are TGTGCCTTGGGGGAGGTGCACTATAAGAAACTCTTT.

This clone was seen a handful of times. The chain combines TRGV9 with TRGJP1. This CDR3 has 16 residues. The V gene end was trimmed by 3 bases and the J gene end by 1 base; junction bases not matched to a gene: 8. CDR1 is GITISATS, CDR2 ISYDGTV, per germline (reference sequence). In DNA, the CDR3 is TGTGCCTTGTGGGAGTCGCAGCTTACCACTGGTTGGTTCAAGATATTT. This translates into CALWESQLTTGWFKIF.

Note on this clone: The same CDR3 is also encoded by other DNA sequences in this sample. The chain combines TRGV4 with TRGJ1 or TRGJ2. The CDR3 contains 13 residues. Germline loops: CDR1 EGSTGY, CDR2 YDSYTSSV. Trimming removed 0 bases from V and 7 bases from J; junction bases left unmatched: 6. CDR3 amino acids: CATWDGPWYKKLF. The CDR3 nucleotides are TGTGCCACCTGGGATGGGCCCTGGTATAAGAAACTCTTT.

On this clone itself: Additional DNA sequences in this sample encode the identical CDR3. The rearrangement joins TRGV5 to TRGJ1 or TRGJ2. Germline CDR1 VINAFY, CDR2 YDVSNSKD. V shed 0 bases, J shed 7 bases, and the junction held 9 bases outside the gene matches. This CDR3 region has 14 residues. For the CDR3, the DNA is TGTGCCACCTGGGACAGGCCTTTGGGATATAAGAAACTCTTT. Translated, it gives CATWDRPLGYKKLF.

This chain connects TRGV4 to TRGJ1 or TRGJ2. Trimming removed 4 bases from V and 4 bases from J; junction bases left unmatched: 16. Germline CDR1 is EGSTGY and CDR2 is YDSYTSSV. The CDR3 sequence is 16 residues long. The DNA for the CDR3 is TGTGCCACCTGGGACACCAAGGGAATTTTGTATTATAAGAAACTCTTT. Amino acid sequence: CATWDTKGILYYKKLF.

In its sample, this clone was seen a few times. Other DNA sequences in this sample translate to the same CDR3. The gene calls are TRGV9 and TRGJ1 or TRGJ2. Germline V gene sequence: CDR1 GITISATS, CDR2 ISYDGTV (reference sequence). The CDR3 has 14 residues. J lost 3 bases, V lost 1 base, and 6 bases had no gene match. The CDR3 DNA is TGTGCCTTGTGGGAGGTTAGGGGTTATTATAAGAAACTCTTT. This gives the protein CALWEVRGYYKKLF.

In regard to this clone: Germline and junction disagree at one end, which may indicate a read error. V is TRGV2 and J is TRGJP1. This CDR3 is built from 16 residues. Germline CDR1 and CDR2: EGSNGY and YDSYNSKV. As DNA, the CDR3 is TGTGCCACCTGGGACGGCCAGGAGACCACTGGTCGGTTCAAGATATTT. This gives the protein CATWDGQETTGRFKIF.

This clone is judged medium-sized (0.01 to 0.1%). Other DNA sequences in this specimen translate into the identical CDR3. The chain combines TRGV9 with TRGJ1 or TRGJ2. The germline V gene encodes CDR1 GITISATS and CDR2 ISYDGTV (reference sequence). The V segment lost 0 bases and the J segment 7 bases; nucleotides outside the gene matches: 3. This CDR3 spans 12 amino acids. Written as DNA, the CDR3 is TGTGCCTTGTGGGAGGTGCGATATAAGAAACTCTTT. Encoded protein: CALWEVRYKKLF.